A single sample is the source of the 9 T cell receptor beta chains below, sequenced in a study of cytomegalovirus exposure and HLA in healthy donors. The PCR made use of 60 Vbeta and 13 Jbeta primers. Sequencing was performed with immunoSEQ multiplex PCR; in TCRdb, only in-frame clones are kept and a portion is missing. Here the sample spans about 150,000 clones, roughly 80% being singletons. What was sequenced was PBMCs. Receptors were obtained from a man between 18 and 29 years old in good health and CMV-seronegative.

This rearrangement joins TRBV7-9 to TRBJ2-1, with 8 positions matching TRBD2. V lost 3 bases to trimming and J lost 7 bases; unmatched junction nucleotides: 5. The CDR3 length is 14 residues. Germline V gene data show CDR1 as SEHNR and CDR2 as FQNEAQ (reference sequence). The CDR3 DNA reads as TGTGCCAGCAGCTTCAGCGGGAGCCGGAATGAGCAGTTCTTC. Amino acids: CASSFSGSRNEQFF.

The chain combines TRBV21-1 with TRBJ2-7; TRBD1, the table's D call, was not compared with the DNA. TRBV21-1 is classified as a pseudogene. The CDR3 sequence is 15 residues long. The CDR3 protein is CASSPPQGVAYEQYF. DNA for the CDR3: TGTGCCAGCAGCCCTCCACAGGGGGTCGCCTACGAGCAGTACTTC.

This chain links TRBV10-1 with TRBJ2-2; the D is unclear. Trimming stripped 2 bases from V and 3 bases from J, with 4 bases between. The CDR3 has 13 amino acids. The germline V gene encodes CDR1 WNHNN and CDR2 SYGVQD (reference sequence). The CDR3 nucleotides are TGCGCCAGCAGTGAGACTTACACCGGGGAGCTGTTTTTT. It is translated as CASSETYTGELFF.

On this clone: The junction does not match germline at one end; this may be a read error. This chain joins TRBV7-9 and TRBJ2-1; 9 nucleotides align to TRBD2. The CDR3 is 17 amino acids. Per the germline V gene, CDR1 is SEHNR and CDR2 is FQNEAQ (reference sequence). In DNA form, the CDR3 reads TGTTCCAGCAGCCCTCAACCCGAACTAGCGGGTGGAAATGAGCAGTTCTTC. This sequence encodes CSSSPQPELAGGNEQFF.

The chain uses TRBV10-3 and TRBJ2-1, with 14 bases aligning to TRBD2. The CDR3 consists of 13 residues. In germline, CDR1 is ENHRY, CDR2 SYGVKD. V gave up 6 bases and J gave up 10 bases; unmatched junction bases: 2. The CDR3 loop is CAIRGLAGEEQFF. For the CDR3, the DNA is TGTGCCATCAGGGGACTAGCGGGAGAGGAGCAGTTCTTC.

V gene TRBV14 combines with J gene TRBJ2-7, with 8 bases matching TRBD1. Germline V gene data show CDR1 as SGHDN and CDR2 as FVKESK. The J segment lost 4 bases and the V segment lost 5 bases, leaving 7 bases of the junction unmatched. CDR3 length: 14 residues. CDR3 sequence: CASSSRTGPYEQYF. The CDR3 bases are TGTGCCAGCAGCTCCCGGACAGGGCCGTACGAGCAGTACTTC.

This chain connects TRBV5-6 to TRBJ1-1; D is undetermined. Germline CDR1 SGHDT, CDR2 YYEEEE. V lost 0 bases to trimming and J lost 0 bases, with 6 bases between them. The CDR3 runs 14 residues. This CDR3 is CASSLGAMNTEAFF. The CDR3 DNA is TGTGCCAGCAGCTTGGGGGCCATGAACACTGAAGCTTTCTTT.

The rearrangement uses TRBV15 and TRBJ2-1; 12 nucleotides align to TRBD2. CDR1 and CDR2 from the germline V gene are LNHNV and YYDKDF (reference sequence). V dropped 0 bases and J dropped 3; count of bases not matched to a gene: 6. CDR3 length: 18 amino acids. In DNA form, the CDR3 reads TGTGCCACCAGCAGAGACCCCCCACTAGCGGGAGGCTACAATGAGCAGTTCTTC. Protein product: CATSRDPPLAGGYNEQFF.

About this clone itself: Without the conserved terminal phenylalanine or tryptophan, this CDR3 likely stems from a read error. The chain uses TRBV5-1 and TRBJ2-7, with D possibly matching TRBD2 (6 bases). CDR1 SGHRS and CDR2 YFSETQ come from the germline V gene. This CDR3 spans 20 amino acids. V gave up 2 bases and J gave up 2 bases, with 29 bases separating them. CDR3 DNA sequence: TGCGCCAGCAGCTTCGCCCCCCTTAGAGCGGTGCGGAGGGAGACCTACGAGCAGTACCTC. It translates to CASSFAPLRAVRRETYEQYL.